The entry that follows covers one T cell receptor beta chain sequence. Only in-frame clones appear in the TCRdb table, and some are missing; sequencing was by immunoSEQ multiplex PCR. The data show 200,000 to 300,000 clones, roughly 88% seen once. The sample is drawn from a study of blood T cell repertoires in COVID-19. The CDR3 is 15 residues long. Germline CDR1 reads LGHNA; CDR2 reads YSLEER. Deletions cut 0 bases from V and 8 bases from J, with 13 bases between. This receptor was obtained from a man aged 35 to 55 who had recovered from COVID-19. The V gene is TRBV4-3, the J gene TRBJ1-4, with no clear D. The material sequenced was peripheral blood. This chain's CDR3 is CASSQERRTGEKLFF. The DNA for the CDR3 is TGCGCCAGCAGCCAAGAGCGTCGGACGGGGGAAAAACTGTTTTTT.